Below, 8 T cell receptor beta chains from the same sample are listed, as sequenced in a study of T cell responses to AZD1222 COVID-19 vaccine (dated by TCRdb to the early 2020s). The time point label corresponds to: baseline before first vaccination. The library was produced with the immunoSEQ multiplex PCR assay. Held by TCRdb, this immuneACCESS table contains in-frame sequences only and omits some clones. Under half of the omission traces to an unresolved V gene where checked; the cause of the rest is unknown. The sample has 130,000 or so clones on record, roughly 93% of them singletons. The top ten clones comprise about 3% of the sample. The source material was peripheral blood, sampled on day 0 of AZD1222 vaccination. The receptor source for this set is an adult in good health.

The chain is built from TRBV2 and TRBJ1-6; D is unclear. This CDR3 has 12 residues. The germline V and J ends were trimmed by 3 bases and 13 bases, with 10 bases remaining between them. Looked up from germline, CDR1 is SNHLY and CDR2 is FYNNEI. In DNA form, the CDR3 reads TGTGCCAGCAGTGATTCCCCCCTCCCCCTCCACTTT. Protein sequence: CASSDSPLPLHF. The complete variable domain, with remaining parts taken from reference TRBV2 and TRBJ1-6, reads EPEVTQTPSHQVTQMGQEVILRCVPISNHLYFYWYRQILGQKVEFLVSFYNNEISEKSEIFDDQFSVERPDGSNFTLKIRSTKLEDSAMYFCASSDSPLPLHFGNGTRLTVT.

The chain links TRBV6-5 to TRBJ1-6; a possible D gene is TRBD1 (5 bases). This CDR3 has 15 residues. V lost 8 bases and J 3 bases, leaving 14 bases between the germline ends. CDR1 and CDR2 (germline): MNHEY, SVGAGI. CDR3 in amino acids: CASRPRGHYNSPLHF. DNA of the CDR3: TGTGCCAGCCGCCCGCGCGGACACTATAATTCACCCCTCCACTTT.

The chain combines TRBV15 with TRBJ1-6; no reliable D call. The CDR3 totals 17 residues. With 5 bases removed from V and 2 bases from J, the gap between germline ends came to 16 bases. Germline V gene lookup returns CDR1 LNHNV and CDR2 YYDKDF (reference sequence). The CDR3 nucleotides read TGTGCCACCAGCCGAGTCCGACTTCCCACCTATAATTCACCCCTCCACTTT. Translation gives CATSRVRLPTYNSPLHF. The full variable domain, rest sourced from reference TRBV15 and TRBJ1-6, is DAMVIQNPRYQVTQFGKPVTLSCSQTLNHNVMYWYQQKSSQAPKLLFHYYDKDFNNEADTPDNFQSRRPNTSFCFLDIRSPGLGDTAMYLCATSRVRLPTYNSPLHFGNGTRLTVT.

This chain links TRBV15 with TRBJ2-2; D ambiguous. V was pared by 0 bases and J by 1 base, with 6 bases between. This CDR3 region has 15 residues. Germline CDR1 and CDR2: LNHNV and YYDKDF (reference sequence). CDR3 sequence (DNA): TGTGCCACCAGCAGAGATTTCCGGAACACCGGGGAGCTGTTTTTT. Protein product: CATSRDFRNTGELFF.

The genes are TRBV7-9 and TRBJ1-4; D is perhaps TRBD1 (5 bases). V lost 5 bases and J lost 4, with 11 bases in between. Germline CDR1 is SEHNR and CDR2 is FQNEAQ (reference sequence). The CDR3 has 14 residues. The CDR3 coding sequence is TGTGCCAGCAGCGTGGGGGGGAATAATGAAAAACTGTTTTTT. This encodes CASSVGGNNEKLFF.

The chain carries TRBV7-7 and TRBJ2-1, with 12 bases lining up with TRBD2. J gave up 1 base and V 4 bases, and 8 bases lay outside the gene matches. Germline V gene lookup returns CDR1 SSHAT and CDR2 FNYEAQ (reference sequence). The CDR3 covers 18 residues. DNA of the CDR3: TGTGCCAGCAGCTCCAGACTAGCGGGAGATAGTTCCTACAATGAGCAGTTCTTC. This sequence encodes CASSSRLAGDSSYNEQFF.

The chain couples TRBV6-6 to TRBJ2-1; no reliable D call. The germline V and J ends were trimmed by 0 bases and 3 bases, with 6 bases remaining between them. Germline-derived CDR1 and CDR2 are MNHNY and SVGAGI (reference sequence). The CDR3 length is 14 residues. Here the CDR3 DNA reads TGTGCCAGCAGTTACTCGGGCAGCTACAATGAGCAGTTCTTC. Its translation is CASSYSGSYNEQFF.

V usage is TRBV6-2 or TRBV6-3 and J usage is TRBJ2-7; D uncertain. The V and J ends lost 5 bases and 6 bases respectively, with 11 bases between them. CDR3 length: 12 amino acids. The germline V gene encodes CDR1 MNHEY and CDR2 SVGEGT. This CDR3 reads CASSLTTLEQYF. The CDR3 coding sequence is TGTGCCAGCAGTCTCACCACCCTCGAGCAGTACTTC.